These 31 T cell receptor beta chains came from one sample sequenced in a study of circulating and synovial CD4+ cells in juvenile arthritis. Here immunoSEQ multiplex PCR was the method, and the copy in TCRdb shows in-frame clones only, minus some. The sample yields 30,000 or so clones, roughly 95% seen once. The source material was CD4+ T cells from blood. These receptors were obtained from a human donor with juvenile idiopathic arthritis.

The CDR3 DNA sequence: TGCGCCAGCAGCTTGGGAGGGGTGCGGGAGACAGATACGCAGTATTTT. The encoded protein is CASSLGGVRETDTQYF. The gene calls are TRBV5-1 and TRBJ2-3, with TRBD2 identical over 7 bases. The CDR3 has 16 amino acids. Germline assignment: CDR1 SGHRS and CDR2 YFSETQ. Trimming at V came to 0 bases and at J to 3 bases, leaving 7 bases not matched to a gene.

The rearrangement uses TRBV15 and TRBJ2-5; the D is unclear. This CDR3 comprises 11 residues. V gave up 9 bases and J gave up 5 bases, with 10 bases separating them. Germline-derived CDR1 and CDR2 are LNHNV and YYDKDF (reference sequence). This chain's CDR3 is CATGLRETQYF. CDR3 bases: TGTGCCACTGGGCTCAGGGAGACCCAGTACTTC.

The chain combines TRBV27 with TRBJ1-1, with 7 bases lining up with TRBD1. The CDR3 is 14 amino acids. CDR1 is MNHEY, CDR2 SMNVEV, per germline (reference sequence). J was trimmed by 7 bases and V by 0 bases; bases with no gene match: 5. The CDR3 reads CASSLSRTGSEAFF. The CDR3 DNA reads as TGTGCCAGCAGTTTATCGAGGACAGGCAGTGAAGCTTTCTTT.

This clone was counted a few times. The J gene is TRBJ2-7, the V gene TRBV10-3; the match to TRBD1 covers 7 bases. J was trimmed by 6 bases and V by 10 bases; bases with no gene match: 12. The CDR3 is 13 amino acids. Germline CDR1 and CDR2: ENHRY and SYGVKD. The DNA for the CDR3 is TGTGCCACCCGATGGGCAGGGGGTGCCGAGCAGTACTTC. Its protein is CATRWAGGAEQYF.

The chain joins TRBV25-1 to TRBJ2-7; a possible D gene is TRBD2 (6 bases). CDR3 length: 17 amino acids. The V end lost 1 base, the J end lost 2 bases, and 18 bases lay between the germline ends. Germline values: CDR1 MGHDK, CDR2 SYGVNS. The CDR3 reads CASSESLSTRNPYEQYF. The CDR3 DNA is TGTGCCAGCAGTGAATCCCTCTCGACTAGGAACCCCTACGAGCAGTACTTC.

The chain links TRBV6-1 to TRBJ1-2; TRBD1 might be the D (6 bases). The CDR3 consists of 15 residues. Germline lookup yields CDR1 MNHNS and CDR2 SASEGT. The V end was cut by 6 bases, the J end by 4 bases, with 18 bases between. The CDR3, as DNA: TGTGCCAGCAGCAACGACAGGTCAGGAGGCTATGGCTACACCTTC. Residues: CASSNDRSGGYGYTF.

The genes are TRBV5-4 and TRBJ1-5, with D unresolved. The CDR3 spans 13 residues. With 0 bases removed from V and 5 bases from J, the gap between germline ends came to 6 bases. The germline V gene has CDR1 SGHNT and CDR2 YYREEE (reference sequence). The CDR3 DNA is TGTGCCAGCAGCTTGGATCCCTATCAGCCCCAGCATTTT. Translating it yields CASSLDPYQPQHF. Combining the CDR3 with reference TRBV5-4 and TRBJ1-5 gives the whole variable domain ETGVTQSPTHLIKTRGQQVTLRCSSQSGHNTVSWYQQALGQGPQFIFQYYREEENGRGNFPPRFSGLQFPNYSSELNVNALELDDSALYLCASSLDPYQPQHFGDGTRLSIL.

The genes are TRBV28 and TRBJ2-3, with 7 bases fitting TRBD1. V was pared by 7 bases and J by 3 bases, with 4 bases of the junction left unmatched. The CDR3 extends over 13 amino acids. Germline-derived CDR1 and CDR2 are MDHEN and SYDVKM. CDR3 residues: CASKDRETDTQYF. In nucleotides, the CDR3 is TGTGCCAGCAAAGACAGGGAAACAGATACGCAGTATTTT.

This chain links TRBV6-5 with TRBJ2-4; D may be TRBD2 (6 bases). The CDR3 has 14 amino acids. From germline, CDR1 is MNHEY and CDR2 SVGAGI. The V and J ends lost 5 bases and 0 bases respectively, with 8 bases between them. The CDR3 region has the DNA TGTGCCAGCAGTATGGGGGGAGCCAAAAACATTCAGTACTTC. Its protein product is CASSMGGAKNIQYF.

V gene TRBV30 combines with J gene TRBJ2-7; 7 nucleotides match TRBD1. Per the germline V gene, CDR1 is GTSNPN and CDR2 is SVGIG (reference sequence). J lost 2 bases, V lost 5 bases, and 9 bases had no gene match. The length of the CDR3 is 14 residues. This CDR3 reads CAWDLDRYPYEQYF. The CDR3 coding sequence is TGTGCCTGGGACTTGGACAGGTACCCCTACGAGCAGTACTTC.

The V gene is TRBV6-1, the J gene TRBJ2-3; D is unclear. This CDR3 has 12 amino acids. CDR1 and CDR2 (germline): MNHNS, SASEGT. V was shortened by 4 bases and J by 6 bases, with 8 bases between the two germline ends. CDR3: CASSAAGDTQYF. CDR3 coding DNA: TGTGCCAGCAGTGCTGCCGGGGATACGCAGTATTTT.

The rearrangement joins TRBV5-1 to TRBJ2-3; 14 bases are shared with TRBD2. The CDR3 spans 19 residues. With V trimmed by 1 base and J by 4 bases, 11 bases remained unmatched. In germline, CDR1 is SGHRS, CDR2 YFSETQ. The CDR3 sequence: CASSLMTSGRAWLADTQYF. In DNA, the CDR3 is TGCGCCAGCAGCTTGATGACTAGCGGGAGGGCCTGGTTGGCAGATACGCAGTATTTT.

This chain joins TRBV5-4 and TRBJ2-3; 15 nucleotides line up with TRBD2. The V segment lost 4 bases and the J segment 6 bases; nucleotides outside the gene matches: 3. The V gene's germline CDR1 is SGHNT and CDR2 YYREEE (reference sequence). The CDR3 consists of 15 residues. CDR3 bases: TGTGCCAGCAGCCCTGGACTAGCGGGGGGGGATACGCAGTATTTT. Its protein is CASSPGLAGGDTQYF.

Remarks on this clone: Other DNA sequences in the sample encode the same CDR3. The genes are TRBV28 and TRBJ2-7, with TRBD1 as a possible D gene (6 bases). Between the trimmed V and J ends, which lost 10 bases and 6 bases, there was a span of 13 bases. The CDR3 contains 11 residues. Germline CDR1 is MDHEN and CDR2 is SYDVKM. CDR3 nucleotides: TGTGCCATCGCCCAACAGGGCGAGCAGTACTTC. This codes for CAIAQQGEQYF. The full variable domain, its missing parts supplied by reference TRBV28 and TRBJ2-7, is DVKVTQSSRYLVKRTGEKVFLECVQDMDHENMFWYRQDPGLGLRLIYFSYDVKMKEKGDIPEGYSVSREKKERFSLILESASTNQTSMYLCAIAQQGEQYFGPGTRLTVT.

This chain links TRBV19 with TRBJ1-2; D remains ambiguous. V was cut by 0 bases and J by 7 bases, with 9 bases left in between. CDR1 and CDR2 (germline): LNHDA, SQIVND (reference sequence). The CDR3 runs 13 residues. CDR3 amino acids: CASSIDLRAGYTF. The CDR3 nucleotides are TGTGCCAGTAGTATAGATCTGAGAGCTGGCTACACCTTC.

The J gene is TRBJ1-1, the V gene TRBV27, with a weak D call TRBD1 (6 bases). This CDR3 is 14 amino acids long. From germline, CDR1 is MNHEY and CDR2 SMNVEV (reference sequence). V was clipped by 6 bases and J by 1 base, with 12 bases between them. This CDR3 reads CASSPQQGNTEAFF. CDR3 DNA sequence: TGTGCCAGCAGCCCTCAACAGGGGAACACTGAAGCTTTCTTT.

This sequence joins TRBV7-9 and TRBJ2-7, with D perhaps matching TRBD2 (7 bases). Between the trimmed V and J ends, which lost 2 bases and 0 bases, there was a span of 20 bases. The CDR3 runs to 18 residues. CDR1 and CDR2 (germline): SEHNR, FQNEAQ (reference sequence). The CDR3 loop reads CASSLHRSAGAYSYEQYF. In DNA, the CDR3 is TGTGCCAGCAGCTTACATAGGAGCGCGGGGGCTTACTCCTACGAGCAGTACTTC. Variable domain in full (rest from reference TRBV7-9 and TRBJ2-7): DTGVSQNPRHKITKRGQNVTFRCDPISEHNRLYWYRQTLGQGPEFLTYFQNEAQLEKSRLLSDRFSAERPKGSFSTLEIQRTEQGDSAMYLCASSLHRSAGAYSYEQYFGPGTRLTVT.

The chain recombines TRBV5-1 with TRBJ1-1; D perhaps matches TRBD1 (5 bases). CDR1 and CDR2 from the germline V gene are SGHRS and YFSETQ. The CDR3 has 17 residues. V was cut by 0 bases and J by 2 bases, with 17 bases left in between. The CDR3 coding sequence is TGCGCCAGCAGCTTGGAGACAGCTGGTAGGGTAAACACTGAAGCTTTCTTT. Its translation is CASSLETAGRVNTEAFF.

The chain is built from TRBV9 and TRBJ2-2; D is ambiguous. Trimming took 4 bases from V and 2 from J, leaving 6 bases between them. The CDR3 length is 13 residues. Germline CDR1 is SGDLS and CDR2 is YYNGEE. CDR3 sequence: CASSPSNTGELFF. Here the CDR3 DNA reads TGTGCCAGCAGCCCCTCCAACACCGGGGAGCTGTTTTTT.

The genes are TRBV19 and TRBJ1-1; D possibly corresponds to TRBD1 (5 bases). This CDR3 comprises 12 residues. CDR1 is LNHDA, CDR2 SQIVND, per germline (reference sequence). V lost 5 bases, J lost 10 bases, and 14 bases lay in between. The CDR3 loop reads CASSLGDSRAFF. The CDR3 DNA is TGTGCCAGTAGTCTCGGGGACTCCCGAGCTTTCTTT.

The rearrangement joins TRBV6-6 to TRBJ1-4; a weak D match, TRBD1 (6 bases). The V and J ends lost 6 bases and 1 base respectively, with 12 bases between them. Germline V gene data show CDR1 as MNHNY and CDR2 as SVGAGI (reference sequence). CDR3 length equals 15 residues. CDR3 protein: CASSPPGQTNEKLFF. The CDR3, as DNA: TGTGCCAGCAGCCCTCCGGGACAAACTAATGAAAAACTGTTTTTT.

This clone was counted a single time. The rearrangement joins TRBV5-1 to TRBJ2-3; no firm D call. CDR1 SGHRS and CDR2 YFSETQ come from the germline V gene. V was trimmed by 0 bases and J by 2 bases, leaving 7 bases between them. The CDR3 consists of 14 residues. The CDR3 is CASSLEDITDTQYF. CDR3 coding DNA: TGCGCCAGCAGCTTGGAAGACATCACAGATACGCAGTATTTT.

The chain links TRBV2 to TRBJ2-1, with 12 bases fitting TRBD1. The CDR3 covers 14 residues. Germline CDR1 SNHLY, CDR2 FYNNEI. J gave up 12 bases and V 7 bases, and 10 bases lay outside the gene matches. CDR3 sequence: CASTPGTGGAGQFF. The CDR3 DNA is TGTGCCAGCACTCCAGGGACAGGGGGCGCCGGGCAGTTCTTC.

The gene calls are TRBV7-3 and TRBJ2-2; 7 nucleotides line up with TRBD1. The CDR3 covers 18 residues. Trimming took 4 bases from V and 3 from J; bases not matched to a gene: 14. In germline, CDR1 is SGHTA, CDR2 FQGTGA. The CDR3 sequence: CASSSWVSGTAHTGELFF. CDR3 sequence (DNA): TGTGCCAGCAGCTCGTGGGTCTCCGGGACAGCTCACACCGGGGAGCTGTTTTTT.

This rearrangement joins TRBV5-1 to TRBJ2-1; D uncertain. The germline V gene encodes CDR1 SGHRS and CDR2 YFSETQ. Trimming took 0 bases from V and 3 from J, leaving 13 bases between them. This CDR3 has 16 residues. CDR3 coding DNA: TGCGCCAGCAGCTTGGCCAGGTTAAAGAGCTACAATGAGCAGTTCTTC. Translating it yields CASSLARLKSYNEQFF.

V is TRBV7-9 and J is TRBJ1-6; TRBD1 is a possible D gene (5 bases). CDR1 is SEHNR and CDR2 is FQNEAQ in the germline V gene (reference sequence). The CDR3 runs to 17 residues. Trimming removed 3 bases at V and 0 bases at J, with 12 bases between. This chain's CDR3 is CASSLGQASSYNSPLHF. The CDR3 DNA reads as TGTGCCAGCAGCTTGGGGCAGGCTAGCTCCTATAATTCACCCCTCCACTTT.

This chain connects TRBV11-2 to TRBJ2-5; 10 bases line up with TRBD1. Germline V CDR1 and CDR2: SGHAT, FQNNGV. This CDR3 is 15 amino acids long. The V gene end was trimmed by 5 bases and the J gene end by 4 bases; junction bases not matched to a gene: 7. DNA for the CDR3: TGTGCCAGCAGCAATGGACAGGGGGTGATAGAGACCCAGTACTTC. Its translation is CASSNGQGVIETQYF.

V usage is TRBV6-6 and J usage is TRBJ2-3; D might be TRBD2 (5 bases). Looked up from germline, CDR1 is MNHNY and CDR2 is SVGAGI (reference sequence). Trimming shortened V by 2 bases and J by 4 bases, and 7 bases separated the two germline ends. The CDR3 covers 13 residues. The CDR3 spells CASSYLGADTQYF. The DNA for the CDR3 is TGTGCCAGCAGTTACCTCGGGGCAGATACGCAGTATTTT.

The V call is TRBV30, the J call TRBJ2-6; unclear D gene. CDR1 and CDR2 from the germline V gene are GTSNPN and SVGIG (reference sequence). The CDR3 extends over 15 amino acids. V lost 3 bases and J lost 2, with 11 bases in between. The CDR3 reads CAWRSRQAGANVLTF. The CDR3 DNA reads TGTGCCTGGAGATCAAGGCAGGCTGGGGCCAACGTCCTGACTTTC.

This rearrangement joins TRBV25-1 to TRBJ2-1; 8 bases are a match to TRBD2. This CDR3 has 16 residues. V was clipped by 0 bases and J by 8 bases; unmatched bases: 9. Germline V CDR1 and CDR2: MGHDK, SYGVNS. The CDR3: CASSEYGREGLDEQFF. In DNA form, the CDR3 reads TGTGCCAGCAGTGAATACGGGAGGGAGGGCCTCGATGAGCAGTTCTTC.

With regard to this clone: This CDR3 is missing its conserved last phenylalanine or tryptophan, likely due to a read error. V is TRBV6-5 and J is TRBJ1-2, with 10 bases identical to TRBD1. The ends lost 0 bases at V and 8 bases at J; junction bases unmatched: 6. Germline lookup yields CDR1 MNHEY and CDR2 SVGAGI. CDR3 size: 15 residues. This CDR3 is CASSYSVGQGYGYTL. Here the CDR3 DNA reads TGTGCCAGCAGTTACTCGGTGGGACAGGGGTACGGCTACACCCTC.